The next 18 T cell receptor beta chains were all read from a single sample in a study of cytotoxic CD8 clonotypes in ibrutinib-treated CLL. Measured with immunoSEQ multiplex PCR; TCRdb has only the in-frame clones, and not every one. This table has roughly 200,000 clones, roughly 73% appearing once. The sample in question was PBMCs, obtained after 12 months of ibrutinib treatment. These TCRs come from a human donor with chronic lymphocytic leukemia.

This chain links TRBV6-5 with TRBJ2-7; 13 positions match TRBD2. The CDR3 totals 16 residues. CDR1 is MNHEY, CDR2 SVGAGI, per germline. V was pared by 1 base and J by 5 bases, with 5 bases of the junction left unmatched. CDR3 loop: CASSYWGLAGRNEQYF. CDR3 nucleotides: TGTGCCAGCAGTTACTGGGGACTAGCGGGGCGGAACGAGCAGTACTTC.

With respect to this clone: At the DNA level, this CDR3 is encoded by other sequences in the same sample as well. V gene TRBV30 combines with J gene TRBJ1-6; D gene unclear. The V end was cut by 1 base, the J end by 2 bases, with 9 bases between. CDR1 is GTSNPN, CDR2 SVGIG, per germline (reference sequence). This CDR3 region has 15 residues. This CDR3 reads CAWSGRVAYNSPLHF. CDR3 nucleotides: TGTGCCTGGAGTGGGCGGGTAGCCTATAATTCACCCCTCCACTTT.

J is TRBJ2-7 and V is TRBV20-1; D remains ambiguous. This CDR3 contains 11 residues. In germline, CDR1 is DFQATT, CDR2 SNEGSKA (reference sequence). The ends were cut back, 3 bases at V and 4 bases at J, with 7 bases in the middle. CDR3 DNA: TGCAGTGCTAGGGAGAATTACGAGCAGTACTTC. Its translation: CSARENYEQYF.

V gene TRBV7-3 combines with J gene TRBJ1-2, with TRBD1 as a possible D gene (5 bases). The CDR3 length is 15 residues. The V gene's germline CDR1 is SGHTA and CDR2 FQGTGA. Trimming removed 5 bases at V and 4 bases at J, with 17 bases between. The CDR3 here is CASSDTSKGSYGYTF. The CDR3 nucleotides are TGTGCCAGCAGCGATACGTCGAAGGGGAGCTATGGCTACACCTTC.

CDR3 in amino acids: CASSHRDRGEETQYF. The CDR3 nucleotides read TGCGCCAGCAGCCATCGGGACAGGGGTGAAGAGACCCAGTACTTC. This chain links TRBV5-1 with TRBJ2-5, with 10 bases that match TRBD1. Germline V gene sequence: CDR1 SGHRS, CDR2 YFSETQ. CDR3 size: 15 residues. V shed 4 bases and J 3 bases; nucleotides not matched to a gene: 6.

The chain couples TRBV27 to TRBJ1-2; D is unclear. Germline V gene sequence: CDR1 MNHEY, CDR2 SMNVEV (reference sequence). Trimming pared 5 bases from V and 5 bases from J, leaving 18 bases between. This CDR3 is built from 15 residues. CDR3 bases: TGTGCCAGCAGTGTACTCGGAGGGTTCCAATATGGCTACACCTTC. It specifies CASSVLGGFQYGYTF.

The J gene is TRBJ2-7, the V gene TRBV7-2; 7 nucleotides match TRBD1. The J segment lost 1 base and the V segment lost 3 bases, leaving 9 bases of the junction unmatched. The germline V gene has CDR1 SGHTA and CDR2 FQGNSA. The CDR3 is made up of 16 amino acids. CDR3 nucleotides: TGTGCCAGCAGCTTTGTTGGAACAGGGGCGTCCTACGAGCAGTACTTC. The encoded protein is CASSFVGTGASYEQYF.

The V and J genes are TRBV9 and TRBJ1-2; 8 positions agree with TRBD1. The CDR3 covers 15 residues. V lost 3 bases and J lost 2; bases outside the gene matches: 6. Germline values: CDR1 SGDLS, CDR2 YYNGEE. The CDR3 nucleotides read TGTGCCAGCAGCGCCAGGGGGCGTCTCAACTATGGCTACACCTTC. Its protein product is CASSARGRLNYGYTF.

This chain connects TRBV5-1 to TRBJ2-7, with D possibly being TRBD1 (6 bases). This CDR3 spans 14 amino acids. Per germline, CDR1 SGHRS and CDR2 YFSETQ. Trimming shortened V by 5 bases and J by 1 base, and 13 bases separated the two germline ends. This CDR3 reads CASRRDILSYEQYF. The CDR3 region has the DNA TGCGCCAGCAGACGGGACATCTTATCCTACGAGCAGTACTTC.

The CDR3 region is CASRPTGGYSPLHF. CDR3 sequence (DNA): TGTGCCAGCAGACCCACAGGGGGCTATTCACCCCTCCACTTT. The chain joins TRBV6-5 to TRBJ1-6; 9 bases map to TRBD1. This CDR3 is built from 14 residues. Germline V lookup: CDR1 MNHEY, CDR2 SVGAGI. V was pared by 6 bases and J by 8 bases, with 5 bases of the junction left unmatched.

This rearrangement joins TRBV5-1 to TRBJ2-1; 10 bases map to TRBD2. Germline CDR1 is SGHRS and CDR2 is YFSETQ. The J segment lost 6 bases and the V segment lost 0 bases, leaving 3 bases of the junction unmatched. The CDR3 spans 15 residues. CDR3 sequence: CASSLEAGGLNEQFF. The CDR3 DNA reads TGCGCCAGCAGCTTGGAAGCGGGGGGGCTCAATGAGCAGTTCTTC.

The V gene is TRBV15, the J gene TRBJ2-7; no definite D call. Per the germline V gene, CDR1 is LNHNV and CDR2 is YYDKDF (reference sequence). Deletions cut 0 bases from V and 3 bases from J, with 3 bases between. The CDR3 extends over 12 amino acids. In DNA, the CDR3 is TGTGCCACCAGCAGAGATCTCTACGAGCAGTACTTC. This sequence encodes CATSRDLYEQYF.

The chain joins TRBV6-1 to TRBJ1-5, with D perhaps TRBD1 (6 bases). CDR1 is MNHNS and CDR2 is SASEGT in the germline V gene. The CDR3 has 17 amino acids. V was trimmed by 4 bases and J by 0 bases, leaving 16 bases between them. The CDR3 sequence: CASSAGGAGYSNQPQHF. The CDR3 nucleotides read TGTGCCAGCAGTGCCGGGGGGGCGGGATATAGCAATCAGCCCCAGCATTTT.

The chain combines TRBV10-3 with TRBJ2-7, with D maybe TRBD1 (5 bases). The CDR3 is 13 residues long. Germline V CDR1 and CDR2: ENHRY, SYGVKD. The V end was cut by 5 bases, the J end by 1 base, with 9 bases between. CDR3 sequence (DNA): TGTGCCATCAGTAAACAGGCTTCCTACGAGCAGTACTTC. It encodes CAISKQASYEQYF.

The CDR3: CASSLQDSSPLHF. CDR3 sequence (DNA): TGTGCCAGCAGCCTCCAGGACAGCTCACCCCTCCACTTT. The gene calls are TRBV7-9 and TRBJ1-6, with D tentatively TRBD1 (6 bases). Germline-derived CDR1 and CDR2 are SEHNR and FQNEAQ (reference sequence). Trimming cost V 5 bases and J 10 bases, with 12 bases left between them. The CDR3 length is 13 residues.

The chain couples TRBV10-2 to TRBJ2-7, with 8 bases aligning to TRBD2. The germline gives CDR1 WSHSY, CDR2 SAAADI. The CDR3 length is 14 residues. V shed 4 bases, J shed 9 bases, and the junction held 11 bases outside the gene matches. DNA of the CDR3: TGCGCCAGCAGTGTTCAAGCGGGAGTTCTGGGGCAGTACTTC. Its protein product is CASSVQAGVLGQYF.

This chain joins TRBV6-1 and TRBJ2-5; D may be TRBD1 (6 bases). V was shortened by 5 bases and J by 2 bases, with 12 bases between the two germline ends. This CDR3 spans 14 amino acids. Germline values: CDR1 MNHNS, CDR2 SASEGT. In nucleotides, the CDR3 is TGTGCCAGCAGTACCACAGGGACGCAAGAGACCCAGTACTTC. Its translation is CASSTTGTQETQYF.

The chain couples TRBV5-1 to TRBJ2-3; a weak D match, TRBD2 (6 bases). Germline lookup yields CDR1 SGHRS and CDR2 YFSETQ. The germline V and J ends were trimmed by 4 bases and 0 bases, with 12 bases remaining between them. The CDR3 extends over 15 amino acids. The CDR3 reads CASSRLAGSTDTQYF. Written as DNA, the CDR3 is TGCGCCAGCAGCAGACTGGCGGGGAGCACAGATACGCAGTATTTT.